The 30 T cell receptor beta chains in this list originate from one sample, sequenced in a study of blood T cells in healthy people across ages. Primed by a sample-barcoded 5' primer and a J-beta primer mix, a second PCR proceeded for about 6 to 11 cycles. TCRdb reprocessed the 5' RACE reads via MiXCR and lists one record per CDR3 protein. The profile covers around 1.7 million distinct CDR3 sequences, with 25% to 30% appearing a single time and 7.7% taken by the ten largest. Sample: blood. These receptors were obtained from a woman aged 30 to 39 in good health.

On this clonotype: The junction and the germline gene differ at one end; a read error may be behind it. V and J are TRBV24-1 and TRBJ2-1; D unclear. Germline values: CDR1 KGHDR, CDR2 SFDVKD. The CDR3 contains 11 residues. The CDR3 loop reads CATSDLFEHFF. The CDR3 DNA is TGTGCCACCAGTGATTTGTTTGAGCATTTCTTC.

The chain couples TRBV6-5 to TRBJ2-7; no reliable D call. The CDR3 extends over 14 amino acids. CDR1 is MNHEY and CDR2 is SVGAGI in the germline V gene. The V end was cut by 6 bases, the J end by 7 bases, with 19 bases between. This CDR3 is CASSPSPISNEQYF. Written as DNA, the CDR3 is TGTGCCAGCAGCCCATCACCTATCTCTAATGAGCAGTACTTC.

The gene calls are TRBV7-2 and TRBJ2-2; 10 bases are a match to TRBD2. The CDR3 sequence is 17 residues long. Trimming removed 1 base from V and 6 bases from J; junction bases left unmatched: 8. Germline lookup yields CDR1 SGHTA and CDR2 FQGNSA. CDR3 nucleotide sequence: TGTGCCAGCAGCTTAGGGCTACTAGCGGGACGGTCCGGGGAGCTGTTTTTT. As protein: CASSLGLLAGRSGELFF.

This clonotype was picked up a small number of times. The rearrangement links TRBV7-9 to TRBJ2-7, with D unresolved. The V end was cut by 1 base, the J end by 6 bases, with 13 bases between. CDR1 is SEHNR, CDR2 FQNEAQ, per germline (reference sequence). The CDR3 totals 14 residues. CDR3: CASSLGGGPGEQYF. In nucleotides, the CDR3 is TGTGCCAGCAGCTTAGGGGGTGGGCCCGGCGAGCAGTACTTC.

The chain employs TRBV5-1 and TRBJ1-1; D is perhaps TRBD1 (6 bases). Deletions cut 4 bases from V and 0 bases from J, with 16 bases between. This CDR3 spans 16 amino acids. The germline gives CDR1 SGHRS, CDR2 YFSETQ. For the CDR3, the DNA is TGCGCCAGCAGCGGGGGGCAGGCCATCATGAACACTGAAGCTTTCTTT. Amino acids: CASSGGQAIMNTEAFF. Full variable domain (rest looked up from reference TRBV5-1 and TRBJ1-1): KAGVTQTPRYLIKTRGQQVTLSCSPISGHRSVSWYQQTPGQGLQFLFEYFSETQRNKGNFPGRFSGRQFSNSRSEMNVSTLELGDSALYLCASSGGQAIMNTEAFFGQGTRLTVV.

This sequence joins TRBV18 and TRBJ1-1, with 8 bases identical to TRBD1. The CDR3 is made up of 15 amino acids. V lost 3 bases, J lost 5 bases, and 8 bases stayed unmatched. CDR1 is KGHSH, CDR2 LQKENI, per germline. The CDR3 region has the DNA TGTGCCAGCTCACCGGGGACAGGCAAGGGAACTGAAGCTTTCTTT. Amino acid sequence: CASSPGTGKGTEAFF.

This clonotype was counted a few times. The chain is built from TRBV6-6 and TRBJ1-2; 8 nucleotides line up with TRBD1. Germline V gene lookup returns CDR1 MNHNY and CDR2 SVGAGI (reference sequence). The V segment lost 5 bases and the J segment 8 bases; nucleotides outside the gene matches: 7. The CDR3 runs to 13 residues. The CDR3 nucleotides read TGTGCCAGCAGTCAGGACAGGGTATGGGGCTACACCTTC. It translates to CASSQDRVWGYTF.

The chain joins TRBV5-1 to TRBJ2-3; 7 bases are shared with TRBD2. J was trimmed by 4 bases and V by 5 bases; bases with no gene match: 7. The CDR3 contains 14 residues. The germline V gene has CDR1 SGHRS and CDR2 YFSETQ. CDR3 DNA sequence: TGCGCCAGCAGTCCTCGGGGGGACGCAGATACGCAGTATTTT. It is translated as CASSPRGDADTQYF.

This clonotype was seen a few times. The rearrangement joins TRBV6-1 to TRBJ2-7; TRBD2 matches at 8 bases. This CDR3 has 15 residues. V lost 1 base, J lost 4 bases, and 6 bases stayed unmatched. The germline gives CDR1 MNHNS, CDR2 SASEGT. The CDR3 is CASSEEASGPYEQYF. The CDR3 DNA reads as TGTGCCAGCAGTGAAGAGGCTAGCGGGCCTTACGAGCAGTACTTC.

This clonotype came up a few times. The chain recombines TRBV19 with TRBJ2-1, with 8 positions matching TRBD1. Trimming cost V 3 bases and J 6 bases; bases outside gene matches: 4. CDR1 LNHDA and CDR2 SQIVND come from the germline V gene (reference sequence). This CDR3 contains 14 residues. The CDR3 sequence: CASSIQTGGNEQFF. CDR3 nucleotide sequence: TGTGCCAGTAGTATTCAAACAGGGGGCAATGAGCAGTTCTTC. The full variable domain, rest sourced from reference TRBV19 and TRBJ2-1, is DGGITQSPKYLFRKEGQNVTLSCEQNLNHDAMYWYRQDPGQGLRLIYYSQIVNDFQKGDIAEGYSVSREKKESFPLTVTSAQKNPTAFYLCASSIQTGGNEQFFGPGTRLTVL.

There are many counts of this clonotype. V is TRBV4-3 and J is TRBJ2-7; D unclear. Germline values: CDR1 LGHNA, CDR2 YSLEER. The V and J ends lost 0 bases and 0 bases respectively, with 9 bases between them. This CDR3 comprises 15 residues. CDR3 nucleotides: TGCGCCAGCAGCCAAGATTGGCTGAGCTCCTACGAGCAGTACTTC. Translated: CASSQDWLSSYEQYF.

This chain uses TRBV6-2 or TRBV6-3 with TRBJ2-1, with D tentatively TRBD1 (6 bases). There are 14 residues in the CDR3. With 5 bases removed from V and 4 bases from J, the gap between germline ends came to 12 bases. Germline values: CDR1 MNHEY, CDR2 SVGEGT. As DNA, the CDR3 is TGTGCCAGCAGTCGGACAGACCGATACAATGAGCAGTTCTTC. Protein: CASSRTDRYNEQFF.

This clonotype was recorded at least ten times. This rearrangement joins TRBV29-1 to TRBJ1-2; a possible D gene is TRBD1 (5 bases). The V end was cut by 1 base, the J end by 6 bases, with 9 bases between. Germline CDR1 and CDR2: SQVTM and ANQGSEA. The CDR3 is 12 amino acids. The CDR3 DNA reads TGCAGCGTTGAAGTCAGACAGAATGGCTACACCTTC. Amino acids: CSVEVRQNGYTF.

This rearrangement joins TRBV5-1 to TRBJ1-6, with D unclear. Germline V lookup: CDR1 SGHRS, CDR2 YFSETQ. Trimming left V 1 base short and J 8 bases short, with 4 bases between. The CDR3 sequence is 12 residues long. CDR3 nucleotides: TGCGCCAGCAGCTTGAACGATTCACCCCTCCACTTT. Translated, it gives CASSLNDSPLHF.

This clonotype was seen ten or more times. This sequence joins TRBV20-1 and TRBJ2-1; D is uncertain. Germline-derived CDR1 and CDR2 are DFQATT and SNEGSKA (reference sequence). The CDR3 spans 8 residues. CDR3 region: CSANEQFF. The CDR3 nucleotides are TGCAGCGCCAATGAGCAGTTCTTC.

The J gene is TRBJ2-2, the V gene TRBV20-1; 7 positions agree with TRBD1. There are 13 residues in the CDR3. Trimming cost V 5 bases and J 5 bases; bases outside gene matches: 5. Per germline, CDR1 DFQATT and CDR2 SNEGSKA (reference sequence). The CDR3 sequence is CSAERQGTGELFF. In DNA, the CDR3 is TGCAGTGCTGAGAGACAGGGAACCGGGGAGCTGTTTTTT.

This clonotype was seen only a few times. CDR3 bases: TGCAGTGCTAGGCCTCGAGAATGGTACAATGAGCAGTTCTTC. Its protein is CSARPREWYNEQFF. The chain is built from TRBV20-1 and TRBJ2-1, with D unresolved. The germline V gene has CDR1 DFQATT and CDR2 SNEGSKA (reference sequence). The CDR3 is made up of 14 amino acids. The V end lost 3 bases, the J end lost 4 bases, and 13 bases lay between the germline ends.

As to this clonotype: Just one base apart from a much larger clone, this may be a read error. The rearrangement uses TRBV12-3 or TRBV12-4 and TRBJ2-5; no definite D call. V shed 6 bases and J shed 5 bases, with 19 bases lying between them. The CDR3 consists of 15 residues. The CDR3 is CASSLLAPGWETQYF. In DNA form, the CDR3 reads TGTGCCAGCAGCCTTCTCGCGCCAGGTTGGGAGACCCAGTACTTC.

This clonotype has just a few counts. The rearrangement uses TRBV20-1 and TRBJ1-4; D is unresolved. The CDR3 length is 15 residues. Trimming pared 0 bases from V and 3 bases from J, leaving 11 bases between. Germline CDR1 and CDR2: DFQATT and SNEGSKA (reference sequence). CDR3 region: CSARDPGRANEKLFF. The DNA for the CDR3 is TGCAGTGCTAGAGATCCGGGGAGGGCTAATGAAAAACTGTTTTTT.

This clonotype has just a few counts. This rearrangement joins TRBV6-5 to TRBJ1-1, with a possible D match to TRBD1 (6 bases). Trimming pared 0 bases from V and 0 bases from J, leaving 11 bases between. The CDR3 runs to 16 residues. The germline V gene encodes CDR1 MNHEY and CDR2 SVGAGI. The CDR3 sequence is CASSYSRSGVNTEAFF. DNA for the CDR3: TGTGCCAGCAGTTACTCGAGGTCAGGGGTGAACACTGAAGCTTTCTTT.

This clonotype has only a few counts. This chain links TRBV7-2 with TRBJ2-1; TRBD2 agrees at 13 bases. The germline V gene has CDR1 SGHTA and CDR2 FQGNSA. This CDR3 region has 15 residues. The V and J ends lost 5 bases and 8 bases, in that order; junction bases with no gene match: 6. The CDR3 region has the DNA TGTGCCAGCAGCAAAGGACTAGCGGGAGACCATGAGCAGTTCTTC. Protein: CASSKGLAGDHEQFF.

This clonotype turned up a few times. CDR3 sequence reads: CASSLYRSNQPQHF. The CDR3 bases are TGTGCCAGCAGCTTGTACAGGAGCAATCAGCCCCAGCATTTT. This chain links TRBV5-6 with TRBJ1-5, with D perhaps matching TRBD1 (5 bases). Trimming shortened V by 1 base and J by 1 base, and 6 bases separated the two germline ends. The CDR3 loop spans 14 amino acids. CDR1 and CDR2 from the germline V gene are SGHDT and YYEEEE.

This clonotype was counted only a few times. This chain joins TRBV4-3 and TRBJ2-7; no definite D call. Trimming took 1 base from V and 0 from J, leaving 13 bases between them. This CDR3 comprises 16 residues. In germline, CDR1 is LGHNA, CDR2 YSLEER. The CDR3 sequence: CASSQGTGGFSYEQYF. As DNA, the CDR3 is TGCGCCAGCAGCCAAGGCACTGGCGGCTTCTCCTACGAGCAGTACTTC.

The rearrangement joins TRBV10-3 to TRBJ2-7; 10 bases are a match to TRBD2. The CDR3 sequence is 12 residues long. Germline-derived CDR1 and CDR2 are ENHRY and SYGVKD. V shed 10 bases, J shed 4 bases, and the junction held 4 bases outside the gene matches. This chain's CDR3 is CATRLAGYEQYF. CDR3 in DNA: TGTGCCACGAGACTAGCGGGTTACGAGCAGTACTTC.

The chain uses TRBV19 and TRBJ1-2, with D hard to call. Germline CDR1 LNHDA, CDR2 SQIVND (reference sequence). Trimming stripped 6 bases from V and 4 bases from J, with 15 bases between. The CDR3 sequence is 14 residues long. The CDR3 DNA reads TGTGCCAGTAGATCGACACGGGTGGGCTATGGCTACACCTTC. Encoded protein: CASRSTRVGYGYTF.

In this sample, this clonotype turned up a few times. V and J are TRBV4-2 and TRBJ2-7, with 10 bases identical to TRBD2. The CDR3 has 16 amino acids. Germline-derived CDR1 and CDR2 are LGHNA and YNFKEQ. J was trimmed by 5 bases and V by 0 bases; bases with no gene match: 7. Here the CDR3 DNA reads TGTGCCAGCAGCCAAGACCCTGTCCTAGCGGGGGACGAGCAGTACTTC. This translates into CASSQDPVLAGDEQYF.

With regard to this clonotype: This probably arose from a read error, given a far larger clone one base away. CDR3 bases: TGTGCCAGCAGTTTATCAGGCTATGGCTGCACCTTC. It specifies CASSLSGYGCTF. V usage is TRBV28 and J usage is TRBJ1-2; D unclear. The germline CDR1 and CDR2 sequences are MDHEN and SYDVKM. CDR3 length equals 12 residues.

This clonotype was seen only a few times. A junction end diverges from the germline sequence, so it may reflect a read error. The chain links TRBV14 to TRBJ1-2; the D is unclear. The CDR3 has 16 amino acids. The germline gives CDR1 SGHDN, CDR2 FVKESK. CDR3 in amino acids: CAGSQDHGRRSYGYTF. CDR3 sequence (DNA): TGTGCCGGCAGCCAAGATCACGGACGCCGGAGCTATGGCTACACCTTC.

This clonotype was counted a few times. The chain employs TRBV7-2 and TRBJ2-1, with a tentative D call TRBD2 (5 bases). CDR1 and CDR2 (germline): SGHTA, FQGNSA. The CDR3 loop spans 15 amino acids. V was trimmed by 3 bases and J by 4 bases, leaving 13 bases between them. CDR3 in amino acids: CASSFAREYYNEQFF. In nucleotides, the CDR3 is TGTGCCAGCAGCTTTGCCCGGGAATATTACAATGAGCAGTTCTTC.

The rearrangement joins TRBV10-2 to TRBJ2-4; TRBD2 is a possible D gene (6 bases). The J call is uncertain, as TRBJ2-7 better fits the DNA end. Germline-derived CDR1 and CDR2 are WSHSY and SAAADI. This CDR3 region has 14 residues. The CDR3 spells CASTSMGGINEQYF. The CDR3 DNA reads TGCGCCAGCACGAGCATGGGAGGCATCAACGAGCAGTACTTC.